This T cell receptor beta chain originates from a study of blood T cell repertoires in COVID-19. This clone appeared once. Those enrolled, adults aged about 18 to 95 years, came from about two dozen US areas. Sequencing used immunoSEQ multiplex PCR; TCRdb keeps in-frame clones, though not all of them. The profile shows under 350,000 clones, under 90% of them singletons. The CDR3 is made up of 15 amino acids. Trimming took 0 bases from V and 7 from J, leaving 13 bases between them. Germline values: CDR1 SGHRS, CDR2 YFSETQ. The TCR sequence derives from a woman between 35 and 50 years old who had recovered from COVID-19. The rearrangement joins TRBV5-1 to TRBJ1-4, with D possibly matching TRBD1 (5 bases). The sequencing input was PBMCs or T cells enriched from blood (not recorded which). In nucleotides, the CDR3 is TGCGCCAGCAGCTTGGATGACAGACGAAGTGAAAAACTGTTTTTT. Its protein product is CASSLDDRRSEKLFF.